The clone carrying this T cell receptor (beta chain) was seen only a few times. The antigen remains undetermined. This entry is derived from a study of blood T cells in healthy people across ages. Study-wide points: Naive CD4+ cell counts and diversity both ran higher in long-lived than in aged donors.

Then a second PCR, running about 7 to 11 cycles, was carried out with a sample-barcoded 5' primer and a J-beta primer mix. With 12 random nucleotides, a template-switch adaptor tagged each individual cDNA molecule. Using its own MiXCR run on the 5' RACE reads, TCRdb lists one record per CDR3 protein. The data show about 780,000 distinct CDR3 sequences, with 62% seen just once and about 30% held by the top ten. PBMCs were isolated at a quantity of at least 6 million per sample. The receptor was derived from a man aged 30 to 45 in good health. Sequenced input: blood.

The CDR3 sequence: CASSSLTSAPFPQYF. CDR3 sequence (DNA): TGTGCCAGCAGTAGCCTGACTAGCGCCCCGTTTCCCCAGTACTTC. The chain employs TRBV7-2 and TRBJ1-2; 8 bases are shared with TRBD2. The J call may be in error: the DNA end matches TRBJ2-5 better. The CDR3 has 15 amino acids. The germline V gene encodes CDR1 SGHTA and CDR2 FQGNSA.